The source of this T cell receptor (beta chain) is a study of T cell responses to AZD1222 COVID-19 vaccine. General observations from the study: Repertoires were collected only later (after the peak T cell response had occurred).

Germline V lookup: CDR1 SGHTA, CDR2 FQGNSA. The ends were cut back, 3 bases at V and 0 bases at J, with 9 bases in the middle. The CDR3 spans 14 residues. On this clone itself: Its antigen is undetermined.

Sequencing used immunoSEQ multiplex PCR; TCRdb keeps in-frame clones, though not all of them. The table shows 150,000 to 160,000 clones, with roughly nine tenths occurring only once. The source was peripheral blood, collected on day 0 of MenACWY control vaccination. This clonotype originated in an adult in good health. The chain is built from TRBV7-2 and TRBJ2-7; weak D call: TRBD2 (6 bases). The CDR3: CASSLAGPSYEQYF. The DNA of the CDR3 is TGTGCCAGCAGCTTGGCGGGGCCCTCCTACGAGCAGTACTTC.